The T cell receptor (beta chain) under discussion was sequenced for a study of cytomegalovirus exposure and HLA in healthy donors. In the study overall: A subsequent analysis reported that the roughly 120 validation repertoires were produced on the same platform that had also been used for the roughly 670 first-cohort repertoires.

This clone was recorded once. Its antigen is unknown. With V trimmed by 8 bases and J by 0 bases, 15 bases remained unmatched. The germline V gene encodes CDR1 MDHEN and CDR2 SYDVKM. This CDR3 has 18 amino acids. The assay was immunoSEQ multiplex PCR, and TCRdb's table has in-frame clones only and misses some. The sample lists approximately 39,000 clones, approximately 92% occurring once. General study results and limits: There were around 160 TCR beta chains listed as cytomegalovirus-associated. The dataset shows that most TCR sequences were rare, while some public TCRs occurred in many donors.

These donors were members of the roughly 130-subject validation cohort, a group separate from the roughly 670-subject first cohort. V is TRBV28 and J is TRBJ2-5, with 10 positions matching TRBD2. The sample comprised PBMCs. The receptor's source is a man younger than 35 in good health and CMV-seronegative. The CDR3: CASQTRDRGLAYQETQYF. DNA of the CDR3: TGTGCCAGCCAAACTAGGGATCGGGGACTAGCGTACCAAGAGACCCAGTACTTC. Complete variable domain (other parts from reference TRBV28 and TRBJ2-5): DVKVTQSSRYLVKRTGEKVFLECVQDMDHENMFWYRQDPGLGLRLIYFSYDVKMKEKGDIPEGYSVSREKKERFSLILESASTNQTSMYLCASQTRDRGLAYQETQYFGPGTRLLVL.